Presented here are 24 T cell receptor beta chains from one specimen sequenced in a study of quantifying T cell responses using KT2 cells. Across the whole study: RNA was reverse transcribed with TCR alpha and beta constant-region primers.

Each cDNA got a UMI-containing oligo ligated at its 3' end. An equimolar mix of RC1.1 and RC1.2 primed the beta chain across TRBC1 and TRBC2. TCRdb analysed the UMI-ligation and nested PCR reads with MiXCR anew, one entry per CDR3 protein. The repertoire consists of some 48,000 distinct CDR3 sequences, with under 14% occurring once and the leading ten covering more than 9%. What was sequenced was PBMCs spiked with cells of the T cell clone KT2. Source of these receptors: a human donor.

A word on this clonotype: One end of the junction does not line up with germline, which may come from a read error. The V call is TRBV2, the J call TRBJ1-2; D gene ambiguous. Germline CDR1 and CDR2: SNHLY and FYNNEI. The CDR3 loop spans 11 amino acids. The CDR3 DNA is TGTGCCAGCGGGGAGGGCTATGGCTACAACTTC. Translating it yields CASGEGYGYNF.

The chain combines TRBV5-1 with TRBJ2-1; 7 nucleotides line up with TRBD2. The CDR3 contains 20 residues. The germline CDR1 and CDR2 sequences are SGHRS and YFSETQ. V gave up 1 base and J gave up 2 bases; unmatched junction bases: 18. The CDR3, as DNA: TGCGCCAGCAGCTTGAGCTCGAGGGCGCGCTGGGGGGGTGCCTACAATGAGCAGTTCTTC. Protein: CASSLSSRARWGGAYNEQFF.

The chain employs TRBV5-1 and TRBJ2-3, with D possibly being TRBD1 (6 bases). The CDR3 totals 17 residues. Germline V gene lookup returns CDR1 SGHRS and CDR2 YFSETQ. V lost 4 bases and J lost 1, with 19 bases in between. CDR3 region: CASSATGTGYRTDTQYF. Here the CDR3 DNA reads TGCGCCAGCAGCGCCACCGGCACAGGGTACCGCACAGATACGCAGTATTTT.

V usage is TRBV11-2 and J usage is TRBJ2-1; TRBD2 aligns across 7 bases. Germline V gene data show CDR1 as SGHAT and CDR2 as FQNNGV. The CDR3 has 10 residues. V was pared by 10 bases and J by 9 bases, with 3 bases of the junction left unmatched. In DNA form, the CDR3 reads TGTGCCACCGGGGGGTTTGAGCAGTTCTTC. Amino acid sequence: CATGGFEQFF. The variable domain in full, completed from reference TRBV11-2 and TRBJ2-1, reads EAGVAQSPRYKIIEKRQSVAFWCNPISGHATLYWYQQILGQGPKLLIQFQNNGVVDDSQLPKDRFSAERLKGVDSTLKIQPAKLEDSAVYLCATGGFEQFFGPGTRLTVL.

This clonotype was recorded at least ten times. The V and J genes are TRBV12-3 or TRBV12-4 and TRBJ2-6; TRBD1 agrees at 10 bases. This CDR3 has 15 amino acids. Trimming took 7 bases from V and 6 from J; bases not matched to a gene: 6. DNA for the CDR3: TGTGCCAGCACCTTAGGGACAGGGGCGGCCAACGTCCTGACTTTC. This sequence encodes CASTLGTGAANVLTF.

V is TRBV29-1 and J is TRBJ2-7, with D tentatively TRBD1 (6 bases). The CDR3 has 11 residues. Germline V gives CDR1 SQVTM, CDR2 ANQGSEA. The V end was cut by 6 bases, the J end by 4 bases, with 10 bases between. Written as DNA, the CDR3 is TGCAGCGTCGAAACAGGGTACGAGCAGTACTTC. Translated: CSVETGYEQYF.

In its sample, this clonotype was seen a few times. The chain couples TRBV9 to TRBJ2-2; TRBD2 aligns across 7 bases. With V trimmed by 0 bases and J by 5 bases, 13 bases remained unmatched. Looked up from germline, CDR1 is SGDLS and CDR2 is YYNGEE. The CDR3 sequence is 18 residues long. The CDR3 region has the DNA TGTGCCAGCAGCGTAGGGTTTGCGGGGGATATCGAGACCGGGGAGCTGTTTTTT. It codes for CASSVGFAGDIETGELFF. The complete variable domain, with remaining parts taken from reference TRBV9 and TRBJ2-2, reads DSGVTQTPKHLITATGQRVTLRCSPRSGDLSVYWYQQSLDQGLQFLIQYYNGEERAKGNILERFSAQQFPDLHSELNLSSLELGDSALYFCASSVGFAGDIETGELFFGEGSRLTVL.

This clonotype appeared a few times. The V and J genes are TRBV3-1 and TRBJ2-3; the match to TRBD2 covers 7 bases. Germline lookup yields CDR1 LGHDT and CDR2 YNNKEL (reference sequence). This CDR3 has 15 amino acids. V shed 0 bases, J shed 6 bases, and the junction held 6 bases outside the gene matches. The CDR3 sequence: CASSQEALAADTQYF. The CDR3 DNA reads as TGTGCCAGCAGCCAAGAAGCCCTAGCGGCTGATACGCAGTATTTT.

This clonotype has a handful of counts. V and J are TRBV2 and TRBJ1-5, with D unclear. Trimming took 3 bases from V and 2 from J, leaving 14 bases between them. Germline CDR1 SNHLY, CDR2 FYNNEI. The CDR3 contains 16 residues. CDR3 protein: CASSEGTAVRNQPQHF. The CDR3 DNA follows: TGTGCCAGCAGTGAGGGCACTGCAGTTCGCAATCAGCCCCAGCATTTT.

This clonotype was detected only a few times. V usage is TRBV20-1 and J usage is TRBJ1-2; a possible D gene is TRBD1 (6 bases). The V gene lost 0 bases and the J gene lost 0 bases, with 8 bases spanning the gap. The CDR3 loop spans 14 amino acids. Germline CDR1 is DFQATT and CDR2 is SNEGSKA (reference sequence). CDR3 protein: CSARDRGANYGYTF. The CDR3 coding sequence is TGCAGTGCTAGAGACAGGGGTGCTAACTATGGCTACACCTTC.

CDR3 sequence (DNA): TGTGCCAGCAGTTACCGGGACAGTGGTGAAAAACTGTTTTTT. Its translation: CASSYRDSGEKLFF. V usage is TRBV6-5 and J usage is TRBJ1-4; 7 bases fit TRBD1. V trimming: 2 bases; J trimming: 7 bases; junction bases outside the gene matches: 4. Germline V lookup: CDR1 MNHEY, CDR2 SVGAGI. This CDR3 contains 14 residues.

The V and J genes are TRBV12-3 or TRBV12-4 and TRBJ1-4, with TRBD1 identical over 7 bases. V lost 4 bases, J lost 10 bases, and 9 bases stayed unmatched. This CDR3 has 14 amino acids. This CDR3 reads CASSSGTEPGKLFF. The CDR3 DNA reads TGTGCCAGCAGTTCTGGGACAGAGCCGGGAAAACTGTTTTTT.

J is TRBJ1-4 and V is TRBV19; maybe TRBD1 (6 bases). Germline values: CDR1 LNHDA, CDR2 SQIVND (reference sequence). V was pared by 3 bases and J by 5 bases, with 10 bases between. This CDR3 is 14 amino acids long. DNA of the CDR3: TGTGCCAGTAGTATCCGGCAGGGGAATGAAAAACTGTTTTTT. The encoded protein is CASSIRQGNEKLFF.

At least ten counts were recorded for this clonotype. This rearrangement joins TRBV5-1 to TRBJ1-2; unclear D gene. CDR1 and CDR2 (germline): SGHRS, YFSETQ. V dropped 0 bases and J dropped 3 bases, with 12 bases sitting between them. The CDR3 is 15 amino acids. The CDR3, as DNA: TGCGCCAGCAGCTTGGAGGCGGATTTCCACTATGGCTACACCTTC. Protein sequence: CASSLEADFHYGYTF.

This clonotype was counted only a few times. This CDR3 is CASSFGLAGGLGQFF. CDR3 nucleotide sequence: TGTGCCAGCAGTTTTGGACTAGCGGGAGGGCTGGGGCAGTTCTTC. The V call is TRBV28, the J call TRBJ2-1, with TRBD2 matching over 15 bases. V shed 3 bases, J shed 12 bases, and the junction held 6 bases outside the gene matches. Germline CDR1 MDHEN, CDR2 SYDVKM. There are 15 residues in the CDR3.

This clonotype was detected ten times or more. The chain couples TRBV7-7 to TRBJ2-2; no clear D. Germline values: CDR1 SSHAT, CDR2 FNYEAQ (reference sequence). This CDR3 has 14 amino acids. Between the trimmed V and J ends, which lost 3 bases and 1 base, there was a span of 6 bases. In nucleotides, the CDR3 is TGTGCCAGCAGCTTGAGAGGGAACACCGGGGAGCTGTTTTTT. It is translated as CASSLRGNTGELFF. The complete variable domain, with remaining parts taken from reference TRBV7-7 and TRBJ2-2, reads GAGVSQSPRYKVTKRGQDVTLRCDPISSHATLYWYQQALGQGPEFLTYFNYEAQPDKSGLPSDRFSAERPEGSISTLTIQRTEQRDSAMYRCASSLRGNTGELFFGEGSRLTVL.

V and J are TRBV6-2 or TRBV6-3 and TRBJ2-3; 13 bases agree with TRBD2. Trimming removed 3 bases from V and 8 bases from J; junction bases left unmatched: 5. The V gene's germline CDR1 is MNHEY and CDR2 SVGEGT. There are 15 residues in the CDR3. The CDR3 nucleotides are TGTGCCAGCAGTTATGGACTAGCGGGGGCGACTACGCAGTATTTT. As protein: CASSYGLAGATTQYF.

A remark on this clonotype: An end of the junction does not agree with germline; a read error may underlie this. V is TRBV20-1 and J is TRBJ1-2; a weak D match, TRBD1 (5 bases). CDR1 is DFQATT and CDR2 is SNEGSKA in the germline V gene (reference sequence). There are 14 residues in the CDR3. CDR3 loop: CSANPQGVRVGYNF. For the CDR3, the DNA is TGCAGTGCCAACCCCCAGGGTGTGAGGGTTGGCTACAACTTC.

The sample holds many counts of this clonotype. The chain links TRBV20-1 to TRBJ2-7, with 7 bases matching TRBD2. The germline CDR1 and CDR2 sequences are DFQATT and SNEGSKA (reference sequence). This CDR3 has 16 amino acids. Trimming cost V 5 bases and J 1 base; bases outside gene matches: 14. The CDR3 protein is CSARPGIAGASYEQYF. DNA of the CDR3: TGCAGTGCTCGCCCGGGTATAGCGGGTGCTTCCTACGAGCAGTACTTC.

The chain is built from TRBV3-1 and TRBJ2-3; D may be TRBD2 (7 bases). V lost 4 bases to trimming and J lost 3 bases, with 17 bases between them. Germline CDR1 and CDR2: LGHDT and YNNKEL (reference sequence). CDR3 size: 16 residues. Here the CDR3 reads CASSLGRGAGTDTQYF. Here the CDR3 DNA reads TGTGCCAGCAGCCTCGGCCGGGGGGCAGGGACAGATACGCAGTATTTT.

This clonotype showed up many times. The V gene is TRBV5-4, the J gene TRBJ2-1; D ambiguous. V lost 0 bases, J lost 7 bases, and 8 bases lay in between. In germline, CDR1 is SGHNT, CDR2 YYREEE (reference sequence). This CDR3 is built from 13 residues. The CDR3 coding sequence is TGTGCCAGCAGCTTGGATTCCGGGAATGAGCAGTTCTTC. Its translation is CASSLDSGNEQFF.

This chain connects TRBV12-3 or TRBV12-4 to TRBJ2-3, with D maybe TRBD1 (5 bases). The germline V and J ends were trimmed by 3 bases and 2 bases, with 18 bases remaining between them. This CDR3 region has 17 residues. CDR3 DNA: TGTGCCAGCAGTTTTAGGGGTTGGGCCGGAAACACAGATACGCAGTATTTT. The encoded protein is CASSFRGWAGNTDTQYF.

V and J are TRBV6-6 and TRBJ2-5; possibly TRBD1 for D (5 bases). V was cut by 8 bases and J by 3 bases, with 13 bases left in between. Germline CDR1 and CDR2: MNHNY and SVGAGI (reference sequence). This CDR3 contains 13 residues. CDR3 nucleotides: TGTGCCAGCCATTTGCCAGGGAAAGAGACCCAGTACTTC. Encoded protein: CASHLPGKETQYF.

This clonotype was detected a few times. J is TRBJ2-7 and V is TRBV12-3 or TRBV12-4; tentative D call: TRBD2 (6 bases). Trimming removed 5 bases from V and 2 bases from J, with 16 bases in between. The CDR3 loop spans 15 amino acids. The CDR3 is CASSAVKGGPYEQYF. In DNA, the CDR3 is TGTGCCAGCAGTGCAGTCAAGGGAGGCCCCTACGAGCAGTACTTC.